This T cell receptor (beta chain) was sequenced for a study of T cells after yellow fever vaccination. TCRdb independently ran MiXCR on the 5' RACE reads; one entry per CDR3 protein. Among 250,000 to 300,000 distinct CDR3 sequences, around 5.2% were seen once, and the ten largest hold less than 3.5%. In its sample, this clonotype was seen a few times. The CDR3 spans 14 residues. Trimming took 5 bases from V and 13 from J, leaving 21 bases between them. The V gene's germline CDR1 is SGHTA and CDR2 FQGNSA. The material sequenced was CD4+ T cells sorted from PBMCs, taken on the day of the yellow fever booster vaccination. The genes are TRBV7-2 and TRBJ1-3; D may be TRBD1 (5 bases). The receptor was isolated from a man between 18 and 35 years old who received the YFV17D yellow fever vaccine. The CDR3 DNA follows: TGTGCCAGCAGCCCTCTGCGGGGCCAGTCCTCTATATATTTT. Amino acids: CASSPLRGQSSIYF. Combining the CDR3 with reference TRBV7-2 and TRBJ1-3 gives the whole variable domain GAGVSQSPSNKVTEKGKDVELRCDPISGHTALYWYRQSLGQGLEFLIYFQGNSAPDKSGLPSDRFSAERTGGSVSTLTIQRTQQEDSAVYLCASSPLRGQSSIYFGEGSWLTVV.